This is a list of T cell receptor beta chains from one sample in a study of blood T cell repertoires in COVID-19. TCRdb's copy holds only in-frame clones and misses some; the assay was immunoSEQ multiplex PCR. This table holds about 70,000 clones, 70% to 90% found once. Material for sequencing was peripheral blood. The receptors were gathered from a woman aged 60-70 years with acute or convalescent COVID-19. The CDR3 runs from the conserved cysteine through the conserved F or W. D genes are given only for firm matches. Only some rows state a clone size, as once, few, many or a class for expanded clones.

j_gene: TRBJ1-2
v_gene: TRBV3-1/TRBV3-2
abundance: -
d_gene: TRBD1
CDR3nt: TGTGCCAGCAGCCAAGATTGGGGACAGGGCTACACCTTC
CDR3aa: CASSQDWGQGYTF

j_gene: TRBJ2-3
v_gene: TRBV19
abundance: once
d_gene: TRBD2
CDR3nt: TGTGCCAGTAGTATTGAGGCGGGGGGGCCAGTTACGCAGTATTTT
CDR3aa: CASSIEAGGPVTQYF

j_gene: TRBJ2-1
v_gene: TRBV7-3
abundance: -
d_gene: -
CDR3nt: TGTGCCAGCAGCCCCACGGGGTCCTACAATGAGCAGTTCTTC
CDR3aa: CASSPTGSYNEQFF

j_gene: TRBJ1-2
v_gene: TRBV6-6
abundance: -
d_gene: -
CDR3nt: TGTGCCAGCAACGAGAACTATGGCTACACCTTC
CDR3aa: CASNENYGYTF

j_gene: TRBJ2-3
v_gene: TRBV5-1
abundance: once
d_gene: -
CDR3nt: TGCGCCAGCAGCTTTCCGGGACAAGGCACAGATACGCAGTATTTT
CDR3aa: CASSFPGQGTDTQYF

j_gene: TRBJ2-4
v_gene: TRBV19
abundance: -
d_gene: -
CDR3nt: TGTGCCAGTAGTATCCGGTCGTTTCAGGGGCTAAACATTCAGTACTTC
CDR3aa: CASSIRSFQGLNIQYF

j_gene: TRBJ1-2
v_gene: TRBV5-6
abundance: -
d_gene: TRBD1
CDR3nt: TGTGCCAGCAGCTTGGTTACAGGGGATGGCTACACCTTC
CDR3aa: CASSLVTGDGYTF

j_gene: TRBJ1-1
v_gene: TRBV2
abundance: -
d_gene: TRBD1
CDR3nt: TGTGCCACCCAAGCTGTCATGGGACAGACCGAAGCTTTCTTT
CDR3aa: CATQAVMGQTEAFF

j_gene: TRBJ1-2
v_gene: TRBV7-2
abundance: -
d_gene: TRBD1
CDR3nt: TGTGCCAGCAGCTTAGGCCTTTCAGGGGGCGGCAACTATGGCTACACCTTC
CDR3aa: CASSLGLSGGGNYGYTF

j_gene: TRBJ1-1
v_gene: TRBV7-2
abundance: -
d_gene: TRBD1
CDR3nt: TGTGCCAGCTCCCTGACAGGGATGAACACTGAAGCTTTCTTT
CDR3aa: CASSLTGMNTEAFF

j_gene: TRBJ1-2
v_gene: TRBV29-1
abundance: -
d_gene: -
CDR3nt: TGCAGCGTGAATGGACAGAGCTATGGCTACACCTTC
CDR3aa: CSVNGQSYGYTF

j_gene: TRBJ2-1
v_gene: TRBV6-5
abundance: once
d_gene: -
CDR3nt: TGTGCCAGCAGTTACCGACAGAACAATGAGCAGTTCTTC
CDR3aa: CASSYRQNNEQFF

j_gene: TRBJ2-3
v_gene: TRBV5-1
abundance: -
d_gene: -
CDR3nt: TGCGCCAGCACAACTAGCTCATTCACAGATACGCAGTATTTT
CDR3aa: CASTTSSFTDTQYF

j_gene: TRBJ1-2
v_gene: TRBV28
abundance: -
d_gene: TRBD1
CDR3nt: TGTGCCAGCAGTTGGGGACAGGCCTCTGACTATGGCTACACCTTC
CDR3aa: CASSWGQASDYGYTF

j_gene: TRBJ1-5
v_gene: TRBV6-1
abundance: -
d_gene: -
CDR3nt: TGTGCCAGCAGTGTGTTAATACGAGTGAGCAATCAGCCCCAGCATTTT
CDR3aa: CASSVLIRVSNQPQHF

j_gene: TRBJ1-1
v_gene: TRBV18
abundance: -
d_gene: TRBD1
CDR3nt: TGTGCCAGCTCACCAGGACAGGGTCGAGGGAACACTGAAGCTTTCTTT
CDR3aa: CASSPGQGRGNTEAFF

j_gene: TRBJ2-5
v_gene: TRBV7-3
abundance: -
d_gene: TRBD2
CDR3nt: TGTGCCAGCAGCTCTTCCGGGACTACCAGAGAGACCCAGTACTTC
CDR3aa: CASSSSGTTRETQYF

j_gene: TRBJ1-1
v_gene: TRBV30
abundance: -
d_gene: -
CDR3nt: TGTGCCTGGAGTAGGACCCGGGGAGCTTTCTTT
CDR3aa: CAWSRTRGAFF

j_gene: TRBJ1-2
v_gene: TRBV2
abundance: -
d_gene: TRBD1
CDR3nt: TGTGCCATCGAAGGACAGGGGCTCTCTGGCTACACCTTC
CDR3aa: CAIEGQGLSGYTF

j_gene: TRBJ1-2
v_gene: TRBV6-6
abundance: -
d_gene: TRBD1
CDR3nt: TGTGCCAGCAGGGGACAGGGCCCCCATGGCTACACCTTC
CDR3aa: CASRGQGPHGYTF

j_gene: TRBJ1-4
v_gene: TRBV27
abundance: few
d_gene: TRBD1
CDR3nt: TGTGCCAGCAGTCACCAGGGGGGAGATCGATATGAAAAACTGTTTTTT
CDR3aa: CASSHQGGDRYEKLFF

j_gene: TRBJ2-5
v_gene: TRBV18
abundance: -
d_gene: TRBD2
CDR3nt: TGTGCCAGCTCACCCGGGGCGGGAGGAGAGACCCAGTACTTC
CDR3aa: CASSPGAGGETQYF

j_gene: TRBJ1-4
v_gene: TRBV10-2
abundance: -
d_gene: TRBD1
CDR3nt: TGCGCCAGCAGAACCGGACAGGGCGGTAATGAAAAACTGTTTTTT
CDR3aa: CASRTGQGGNEKLFF

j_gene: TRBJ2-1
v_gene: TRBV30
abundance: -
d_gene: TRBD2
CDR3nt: TGTGCCTGTATAACCGGGACTAGACTCAATGAGCAGTTCTTC
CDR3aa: CACITGTRLNEQFF

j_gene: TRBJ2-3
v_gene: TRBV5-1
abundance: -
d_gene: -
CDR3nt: TGCGCCAGCAGGCGCTCTGATGGAGATACGCAGTATTTT
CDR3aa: CASRRSDGDTQYF

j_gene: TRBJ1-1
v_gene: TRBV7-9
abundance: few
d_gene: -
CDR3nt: TGTGCCAGCAGCTTATTACCGGGGGGTCTTGCGATGAACACTGAAGCTTTCTTT
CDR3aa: CASSLLPGGLAMNTEAFF

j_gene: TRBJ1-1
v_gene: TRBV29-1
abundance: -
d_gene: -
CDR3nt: TGCAGCGTTGACCTAGGGGGTGAGAACACTGAAGCTTTCTTT
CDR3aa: CSVDLGGENTEAFF

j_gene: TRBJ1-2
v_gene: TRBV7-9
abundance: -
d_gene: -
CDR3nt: TGTGCCAGCAGCTTGCAGGGAGGCTATGGCTACACCTTC
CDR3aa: CASSLQGGYGYTF

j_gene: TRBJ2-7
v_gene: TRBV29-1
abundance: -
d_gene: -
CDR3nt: TGCAGCGTTTCCCCAGATCATGGCGGCGGAACCTACGAGCAGTACTTC
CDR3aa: CSVSPDHGGGTYEQYF

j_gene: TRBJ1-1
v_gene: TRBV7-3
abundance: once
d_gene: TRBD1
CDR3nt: TGTGCCAGCAGCTTCGGGACAGACACTGAAGCTTTCTTT
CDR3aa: CASSFGTDTEAFF

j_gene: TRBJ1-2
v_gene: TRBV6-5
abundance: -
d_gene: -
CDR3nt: TGTGCCAGCTGGACAGCCCTATATGGCTACACCTTC
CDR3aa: CASWTALYGYTF

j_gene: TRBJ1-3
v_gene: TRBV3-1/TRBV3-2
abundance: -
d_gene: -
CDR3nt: TGTGCCAGCAGCCCCGGGGGTAGCTCTGGAAACACCATATATTTT
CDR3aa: CASSPGGSSGNTIYF

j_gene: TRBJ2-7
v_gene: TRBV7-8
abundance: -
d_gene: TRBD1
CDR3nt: TGTGCCAGCAGCCGAGACAGGGGTAGAGGCGGGGAGCAGTACTTC
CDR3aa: CASSRDRGRGGEQYF

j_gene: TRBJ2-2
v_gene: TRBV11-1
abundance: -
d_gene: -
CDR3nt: TGTGCCAGCAGCTTAGACTTTTCCGGGGAGCTGTTTTTT
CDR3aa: CASSLDFSGELFF

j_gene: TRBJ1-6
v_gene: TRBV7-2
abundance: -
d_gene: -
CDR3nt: TGTGCCAGCAGCTTAGTTCCCGTCCAGAACTATAATTCACCCCTCCACTTT
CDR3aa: CASSLVPVQNYNSPLHF

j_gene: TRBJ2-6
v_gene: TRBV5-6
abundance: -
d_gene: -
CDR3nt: TGTGCCAGTTCTCAACAGTCTGGGGCCAACGTCCTGACTTTC
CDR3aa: CASSQQSGANVLTF

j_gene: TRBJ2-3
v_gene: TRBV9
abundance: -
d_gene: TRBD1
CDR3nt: TGTGCCAGCAGCGGCAGGGGACAGGGGATTACAGATACGCAGTATTTT
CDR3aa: CASSGRGQGITDTQYF

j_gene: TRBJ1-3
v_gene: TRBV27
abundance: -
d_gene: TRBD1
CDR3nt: TGTGCCAGCACCGCGACAGGGTCCGCCAGGATATTTGGAACCCCCATATATTTT
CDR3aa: CASTATGSARIFGTPIYF

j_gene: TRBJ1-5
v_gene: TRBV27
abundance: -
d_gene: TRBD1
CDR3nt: TGTGCCAGCAGTTCCCTCGACAGGGGTCGCAATCAGCCCCAGCATTTT
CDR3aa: CASSSLDRGRNQPQHF

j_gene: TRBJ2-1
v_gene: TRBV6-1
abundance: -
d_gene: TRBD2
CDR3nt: TGTGCCAGCAGTGCGAGGCACCCGGGACTAGCGGGGTCCTACAATGAGCAGTTCTTC
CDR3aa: CASSARHPGLAGSYNEQFF

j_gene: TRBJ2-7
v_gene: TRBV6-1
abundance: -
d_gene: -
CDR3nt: TGTGCCAGCAGTGAATCAGGGGCTGTTTCGTACGACTCCTACGAGCAGTACTTC
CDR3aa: CASSESGAVSYDSYEQYF

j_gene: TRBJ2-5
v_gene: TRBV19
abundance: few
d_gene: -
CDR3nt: TGTGCCAGTAGAGGAAGGGGTCGCGAGACCCAGTACTTC
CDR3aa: CASRGRGRETQYF

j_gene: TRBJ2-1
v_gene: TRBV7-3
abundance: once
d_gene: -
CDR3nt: TGTGCCAGCAGCTTAGGAGGGCATGAGCAGTTCTTC
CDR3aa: CASSLGGHEQFF

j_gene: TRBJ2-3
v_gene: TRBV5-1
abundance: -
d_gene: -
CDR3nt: TGCGCCAGCAGCTTGGCCATCACGGCCATTGGGGGGGATACGCAGTATTTT
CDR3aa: CASSLAITAIGGDTQYF

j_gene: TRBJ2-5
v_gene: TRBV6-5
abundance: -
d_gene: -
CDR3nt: TGTGCCAGCAGCCCCAAAGAGACCCAGTACTTC
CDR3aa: CASSPKETQYF

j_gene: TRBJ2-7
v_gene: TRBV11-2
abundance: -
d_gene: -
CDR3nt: TGTGCCAGCAGCTTCCTCGTCAGCTCCTACGAGCAGTACTTC
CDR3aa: CASSFLVSSYEQYF

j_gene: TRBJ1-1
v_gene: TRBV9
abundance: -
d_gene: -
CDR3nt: TGTGCCAGCAGCGCAGAAGGGGGAAGTTCTACTGAAGCTTTCTTT
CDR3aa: CASSAEGGSSTEAFF

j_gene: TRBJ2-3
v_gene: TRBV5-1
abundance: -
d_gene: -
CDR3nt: TGCGCCAGCAGCTTGAGGCGGGTGGACACAGATACGCAGTATTTT
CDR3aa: CASSLRRVDTDTQYF

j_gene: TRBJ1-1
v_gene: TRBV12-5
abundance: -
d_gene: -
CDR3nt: TGTGCTAGTGGTTTGGTGGGTAGCGGAGCTTTCTTT
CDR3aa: CASGLVGSGAFF

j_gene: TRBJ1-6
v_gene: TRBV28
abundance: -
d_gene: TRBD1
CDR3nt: TGTGCCAGCAGTAGACGGGACAGGGTTAAAGTCTCACCCCTCCACTTT
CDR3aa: CASSRRDRVKVSPLHF

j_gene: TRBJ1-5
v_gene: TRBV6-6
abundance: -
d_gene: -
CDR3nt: TGTGCCAGCAGCCCGCCACACAGCAGCAATCAGCCCCAGCATTTT
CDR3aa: CASSPPHSSNQPQHF

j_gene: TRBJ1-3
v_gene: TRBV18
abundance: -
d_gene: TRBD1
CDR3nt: TGTGCCAGCTCACCACCGGGCCAAGGGACAGGGCCAGGAAACACCATATATTTT
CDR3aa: CASSPPGQGTGPGNTIYF

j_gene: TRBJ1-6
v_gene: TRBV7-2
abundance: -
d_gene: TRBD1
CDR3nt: TGTGCCAGCAGCCCTTGGACAGGGGGGAATTCACCCCTCCACTTT
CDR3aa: CASSPWTGGNSPLHF